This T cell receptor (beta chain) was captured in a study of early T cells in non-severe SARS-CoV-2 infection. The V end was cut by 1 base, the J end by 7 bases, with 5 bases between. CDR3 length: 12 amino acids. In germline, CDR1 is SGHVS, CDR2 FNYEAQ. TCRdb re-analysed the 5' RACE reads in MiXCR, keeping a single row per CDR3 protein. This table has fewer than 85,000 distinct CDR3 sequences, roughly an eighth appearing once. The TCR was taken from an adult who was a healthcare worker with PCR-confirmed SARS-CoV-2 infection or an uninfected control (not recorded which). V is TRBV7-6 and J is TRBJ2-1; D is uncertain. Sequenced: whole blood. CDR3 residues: CASSLVRNEQFF. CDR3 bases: TGTGCCAGCAGCTTAGTAAGAAATGAGCAGTTCTTC.